This T cell receptor (beta chain) was sequenced for a study of blood T cells in healthy people across ages. Notes on this clonotype: The antigen remains unidentified.

At least 5.5 micrograms of total RNA were extracted per sample. General study findings and limits: Across the age range, TCR beta diversity per million T cells fell in a roughly linear way. TCR beta diversity tracked closely with naive T cell percentage.

Using a J-beta primer mix together with a sample-barcoded 5' primer, a second PCR was run for about 6 to 11 cycles. TCRdb reprocessed the 5' RACE reads via MiXCR and lists one record per CDR3 protein. The sample has roughly 1.4 million distinct CDR3 sequences, 59% seen once. Sample: blood. The clonotype originates from a man between 18 and 29 years old in good health.

The DNA for the CDR3 is TGTGCCAGCAGAGGGACAAACTATGGCTACACCTTC. This codes for CASRGTNYGYTF. The genes are TRBV7-9 and TRBJ1-2, with D tentatively TRBD1 (6 bases). The ends were cut back, 6 bases at V and 2 bases at J, with 7 bases in the middle. The CDR3 sequence is 12 residues long. Germline V lookup: CDR1 SEHNR, CDR2 FQNEAQ (reference sequence).